The clone carrying this T cell receptor beta chain was detected many times. The antigen is not known. The germline V gene encodes CDR1 MNHEY and CDR2 SMNVEV (reference sequence). Trimming took off 6 bases at V and 0 bases at J, with 17 bases between the two ends. The CDR3 loop spans 16 amino acids. This specimen belongs to a study of regulatory T cells in long-lasting Graves disease. Study background: Graves' disease counted as persistent after over 5 years of antithyroid drugs with positive TSH receptor antibodies.

Study observations and caveats: TRBV28, TRBJ1-2 and TRBJ2-5 were segments that persistent disease favored.

Building the TCR beta libraries relied on iRepertoire HTBI primers, and CDR3 regions underwent Arm-PCR. TCRdb fed the multiplex PCR reads into MiXCR, producing one record per CDR3 protein. The table lists roughly 400,000 distinct CDR3 sequences, around 21% of them singletons, with less than 25% in the top ten. Time point indicated: persistent/refractory GD, antithyroid drugs over 5 years with positive TRAb. PBMCs were the source of the RNA used for TCR sequencing. Patients came through an endocrinology department, and that department was in Xi'an, China. The chain carries TRBV27 and TRBJ1-1, with D unclear. This sample comprised peripheral blood mononuclear cells (PBMCs), obtained when the disease was refractory, from a patient treated with antithyroid drugs. The sequence was obtained from a female donor with Graves disease. DNA of the CDR3: TGTGCCAGCAGCCTCCGAGCGGGCCGCTTGAACACTGAAGCTTTCTTT. Protein sequence: CASSLRAGRLNTEAFF.